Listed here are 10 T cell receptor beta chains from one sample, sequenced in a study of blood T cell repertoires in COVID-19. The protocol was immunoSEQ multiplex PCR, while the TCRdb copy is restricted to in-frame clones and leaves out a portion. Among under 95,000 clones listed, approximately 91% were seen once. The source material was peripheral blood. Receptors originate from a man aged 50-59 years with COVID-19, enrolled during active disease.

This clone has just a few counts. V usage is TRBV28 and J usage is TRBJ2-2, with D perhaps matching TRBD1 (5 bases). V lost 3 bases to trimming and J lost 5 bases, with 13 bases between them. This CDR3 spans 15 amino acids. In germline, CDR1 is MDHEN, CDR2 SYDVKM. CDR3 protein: CASSLDSRVTGELFF. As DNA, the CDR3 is TGTGCCAGCAGTTTGGATAGCAGGGTAACCGGGGAGCTGTTTTTT.

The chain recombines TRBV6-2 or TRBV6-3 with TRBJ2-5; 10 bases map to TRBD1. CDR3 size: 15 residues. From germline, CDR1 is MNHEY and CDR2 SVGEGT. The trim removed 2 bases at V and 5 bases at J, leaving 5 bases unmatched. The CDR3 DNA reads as TGTGCCAGCAGTTACGGACAGGGGGAGAAGGAGACCCAGTACTTC. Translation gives CASSYGQGEKETQYF.

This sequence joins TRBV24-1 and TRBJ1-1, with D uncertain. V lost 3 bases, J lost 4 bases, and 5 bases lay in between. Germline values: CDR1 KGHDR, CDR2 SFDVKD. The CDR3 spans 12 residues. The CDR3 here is CATSDGGTEAFF. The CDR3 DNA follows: TGTGCCACCAGTGATGGCGGCACTGAAGCTTTCTTT.

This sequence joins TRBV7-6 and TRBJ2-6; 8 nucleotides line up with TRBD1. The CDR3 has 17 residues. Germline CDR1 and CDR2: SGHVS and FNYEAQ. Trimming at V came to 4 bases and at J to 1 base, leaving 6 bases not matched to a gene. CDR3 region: CASSSGQGDSGANVLTF. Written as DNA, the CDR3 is TGTGCCAGCAGCTCCGGACAGGGAGATTCTGGGGCCAACGTCCTGACTTTC.

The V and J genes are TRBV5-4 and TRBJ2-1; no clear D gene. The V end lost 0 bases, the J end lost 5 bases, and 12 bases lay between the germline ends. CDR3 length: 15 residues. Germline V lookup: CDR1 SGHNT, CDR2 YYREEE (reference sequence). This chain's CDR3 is CASSLETHINNEQFF. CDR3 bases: TGTGCCAGCAGCTTGGAGACTCACATCAACAATGAGCAGTTCTTC.

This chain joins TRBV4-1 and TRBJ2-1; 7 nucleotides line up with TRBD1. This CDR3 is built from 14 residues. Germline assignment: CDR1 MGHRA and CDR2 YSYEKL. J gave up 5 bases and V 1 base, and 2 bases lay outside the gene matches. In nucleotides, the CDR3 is TGCGCCAGCAGCCAAGTAGGGGGCAACAATGAGCAGTTCTTC. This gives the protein CASSQVGGNNEQFF.

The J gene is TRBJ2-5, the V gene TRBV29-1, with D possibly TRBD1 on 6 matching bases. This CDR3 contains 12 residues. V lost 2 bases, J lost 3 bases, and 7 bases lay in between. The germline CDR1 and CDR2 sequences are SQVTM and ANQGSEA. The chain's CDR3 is CSVERGKETQYF. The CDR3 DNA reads TGCAGCGTTGAAAGGGGGAAAGAGACCCAGTACTTC.

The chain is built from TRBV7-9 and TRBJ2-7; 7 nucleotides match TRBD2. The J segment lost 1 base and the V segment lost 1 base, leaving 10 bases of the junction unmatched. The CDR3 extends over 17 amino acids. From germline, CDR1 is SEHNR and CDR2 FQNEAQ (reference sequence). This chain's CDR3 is CASSLELRLADSYEQYV. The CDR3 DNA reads TGTGCCAGCAGCTTAGAGTTGAGGCTAGCGGATTCCTACGAGCAGTACGTC.

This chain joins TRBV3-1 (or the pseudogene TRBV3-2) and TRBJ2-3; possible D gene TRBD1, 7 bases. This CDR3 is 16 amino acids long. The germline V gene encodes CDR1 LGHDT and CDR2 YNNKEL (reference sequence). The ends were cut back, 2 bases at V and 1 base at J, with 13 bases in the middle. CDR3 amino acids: CASSQPQGGGTDTQYF. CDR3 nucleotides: TGTGCCAGCAGCCAACCCCAGGGGGGCGGCACAGATACGCAGTATTTT.

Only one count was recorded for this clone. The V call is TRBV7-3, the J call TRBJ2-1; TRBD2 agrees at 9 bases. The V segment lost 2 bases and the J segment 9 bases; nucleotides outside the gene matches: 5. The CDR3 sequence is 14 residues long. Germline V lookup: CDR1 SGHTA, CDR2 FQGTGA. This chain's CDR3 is CASSLAGGLSEQFF. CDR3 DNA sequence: TGTGCCAGCAGCTTAGCGGGAGGGCTCAGTGAGCAGTTCTTC.